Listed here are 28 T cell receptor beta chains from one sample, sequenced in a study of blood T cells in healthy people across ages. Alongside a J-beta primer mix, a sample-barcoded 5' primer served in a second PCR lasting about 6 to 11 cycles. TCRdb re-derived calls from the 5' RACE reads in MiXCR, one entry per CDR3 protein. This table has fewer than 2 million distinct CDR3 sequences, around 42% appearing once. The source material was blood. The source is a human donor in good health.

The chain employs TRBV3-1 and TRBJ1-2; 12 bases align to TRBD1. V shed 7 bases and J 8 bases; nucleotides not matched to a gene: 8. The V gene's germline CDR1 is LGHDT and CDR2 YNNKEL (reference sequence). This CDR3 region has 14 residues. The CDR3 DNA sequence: TGTGCCAGCACTCGTCGGGACAGGGGGCAGGGCTACACCTTC. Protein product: CASTRRDRGQGYTF.

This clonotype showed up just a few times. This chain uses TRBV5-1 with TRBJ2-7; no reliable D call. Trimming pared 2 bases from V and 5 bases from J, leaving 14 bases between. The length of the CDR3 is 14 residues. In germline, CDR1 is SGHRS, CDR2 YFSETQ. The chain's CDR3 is CASSFGPTEDEQYF. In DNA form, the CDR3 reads TGCGCCAGCAGCTTTGGGCCGACTGAGGACGAGCAGTACTTC.

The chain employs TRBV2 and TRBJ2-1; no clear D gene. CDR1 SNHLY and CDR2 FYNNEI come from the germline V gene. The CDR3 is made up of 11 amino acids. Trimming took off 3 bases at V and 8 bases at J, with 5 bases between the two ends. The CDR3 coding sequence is TGTGCCAGCAGTGAGAGAGATGAGCAGTTCTTC. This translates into CASSERDEQFF.

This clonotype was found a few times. The CDR3 sequence: CASSLENFGDIQYF. The CDR3 DNA follows: TGCGCCAGCAGCTTGGAAAACTTCGGGGACATTCAGTACTTC. V is TRBV5-1 and J is TRBJ2-4, with D possibly being TRBD2 (5 bases). The V end lost 0 bases, the J end lost 8 bases, and 12 bases lay between the germline ends. The CDR3 spans 14 residues. Germline V lookup: CDR1 SGHRS, CDR2 YFSETQ. Together with reference TRBV5-1 and TRBJ2-4, the CDR3 gives the full variable domain: KAGVTQTPRYLIKTRGQQVTLSCSPISGHRSVSWYQQTPGQGLQFLFEYFSETQRNKGNFPGRFSGRQFSNSRSEMNVSTLELGDSALYLCASSLENFGDIQYFGAGTRLSVL.

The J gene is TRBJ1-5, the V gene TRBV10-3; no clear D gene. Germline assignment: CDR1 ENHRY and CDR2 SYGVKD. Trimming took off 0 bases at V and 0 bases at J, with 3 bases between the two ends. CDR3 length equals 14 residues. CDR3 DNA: TGTGCCATCAGTGAGTCCCATAGCAATCAGCCCCAGCATTTT. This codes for CAISESHSNQPQHF.

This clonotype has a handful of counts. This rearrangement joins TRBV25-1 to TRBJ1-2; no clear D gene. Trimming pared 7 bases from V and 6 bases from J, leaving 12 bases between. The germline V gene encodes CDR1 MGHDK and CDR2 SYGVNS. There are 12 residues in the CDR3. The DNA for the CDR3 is TGTGCCAGCACAACACAGAGGGATGGCTACACCTTC. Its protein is CASTTQRDGYTF.

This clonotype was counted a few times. The CDR3 loop is CASSFSLLYEQYF. In nucleotides, the CDR3 is TGCGCCAGCAGCTTCTCGCTTCTCTACGAGCAGTACTTC. This rearrangement joins TRBV5-1 to TRBJ2-7; no clear D. V was cut by 2 bases and J by 3 bases, with 9 bases left in between. There are 13 residues in the CDR3. Germline lookup yields CDR1 SGHRS and CDR2 YFSETQ.

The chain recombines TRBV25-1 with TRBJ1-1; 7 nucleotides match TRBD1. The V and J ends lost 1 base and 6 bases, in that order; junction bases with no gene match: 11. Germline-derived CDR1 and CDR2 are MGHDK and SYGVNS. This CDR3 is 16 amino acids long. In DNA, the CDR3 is TGTGCCAGCAGTGAATTCTTCCCAGGGGGGGGCTCTGAAGCTTTCTTT. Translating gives CASSEFFPGGGSEAFF.

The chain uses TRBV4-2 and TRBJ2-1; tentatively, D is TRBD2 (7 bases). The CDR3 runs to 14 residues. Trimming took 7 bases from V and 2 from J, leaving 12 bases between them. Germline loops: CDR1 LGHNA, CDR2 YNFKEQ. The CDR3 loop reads CASKLGGPYNEQFF. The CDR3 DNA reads TGTGCCAGCAAACTCGGGGGGCCCTACAATGAGCAGTTCTTC.

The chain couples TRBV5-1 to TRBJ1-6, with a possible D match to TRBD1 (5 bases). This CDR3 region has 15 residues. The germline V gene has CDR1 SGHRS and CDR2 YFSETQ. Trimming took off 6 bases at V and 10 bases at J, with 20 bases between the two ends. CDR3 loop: CASKYRDSGQSPLHF. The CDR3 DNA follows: TGCGCCAGCAAATACCGGGACTCCGGTCAATCACCCCTCCACTTT.

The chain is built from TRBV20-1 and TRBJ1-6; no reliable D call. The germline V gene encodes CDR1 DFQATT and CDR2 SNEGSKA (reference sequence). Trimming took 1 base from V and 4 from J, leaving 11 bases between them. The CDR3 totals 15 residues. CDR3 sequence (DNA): TGCAGTGCTAGAGCCTGGAGGGATTATAATTCACCCCTCCACTTT. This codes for CSARAWRDYNSPLHF.

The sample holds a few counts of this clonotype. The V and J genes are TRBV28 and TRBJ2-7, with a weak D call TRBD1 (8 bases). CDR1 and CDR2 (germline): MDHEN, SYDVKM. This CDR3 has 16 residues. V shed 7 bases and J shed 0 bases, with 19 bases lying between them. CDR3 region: CASTGAGQESSYEQYF. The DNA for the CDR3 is TGTGCCAGCACTGGAGCGGGACAGGAAAGCTCCTACGAGCAGTACTTC.

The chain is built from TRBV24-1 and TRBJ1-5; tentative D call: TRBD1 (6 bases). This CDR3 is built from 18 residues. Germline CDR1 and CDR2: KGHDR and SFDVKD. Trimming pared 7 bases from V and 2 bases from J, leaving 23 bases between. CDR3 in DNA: TGTGCCACCAGACCCGGTGGATGGGGGGCCGAGCGCAATCAGCCCCAGCATTTT. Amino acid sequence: CATRPGGWGAERNQPQHF.

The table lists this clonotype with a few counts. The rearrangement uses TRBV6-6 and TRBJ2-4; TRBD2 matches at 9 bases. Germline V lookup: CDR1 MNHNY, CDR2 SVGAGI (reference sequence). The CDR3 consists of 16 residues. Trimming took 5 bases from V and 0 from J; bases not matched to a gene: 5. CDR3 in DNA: TGTGCCAGCAGTGAGAAGCGGGGGGAAGCCAAAAACATTCAGTACTTC. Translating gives CASSEKRGEAKNIQYF.

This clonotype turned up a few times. CDR3 sequence: CASRRRRGGQQETQYF. The CDR3 DNA reads TGTGCCAGCAGGCGCCGGAGGGGGGGGCAACAAGAGACCCAGTACTTC. The J gene is TRBJ2-5, the V gene TRBV11-2, with D perhaps TRBD2 (7 bases). Trimming removed 6 bases from V and 2 bases from J, with 19 bases in between. The CDR3 runs to 16 residues. Germline V CDR1 and CDR2: SGHAT, FQNNGV.

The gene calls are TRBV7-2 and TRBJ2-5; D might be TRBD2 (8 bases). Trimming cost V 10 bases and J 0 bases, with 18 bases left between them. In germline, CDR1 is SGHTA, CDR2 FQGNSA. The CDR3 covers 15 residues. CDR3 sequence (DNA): TGTGCCACTCGGGGGGGACAGACATACCAAGAGACCCAGTACTTC. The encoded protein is CATRGGQTYQETQYF.

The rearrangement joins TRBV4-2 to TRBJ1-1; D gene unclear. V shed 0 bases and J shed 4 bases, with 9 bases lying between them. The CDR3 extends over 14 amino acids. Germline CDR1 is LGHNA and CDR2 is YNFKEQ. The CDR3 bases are TGTGCCAGCAGCCAAGATCCTTCGAGCACTGAAGCTTTCTTT. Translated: CASSQDPSSTEAFF.

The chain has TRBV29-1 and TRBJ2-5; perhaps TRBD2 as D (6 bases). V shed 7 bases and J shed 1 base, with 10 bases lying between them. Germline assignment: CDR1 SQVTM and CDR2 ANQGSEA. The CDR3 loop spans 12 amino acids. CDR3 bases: TGCAGCGGTTTCGGGGGCCAAGAGACCCAGTACTTC. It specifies CSGFGGQETQYF.

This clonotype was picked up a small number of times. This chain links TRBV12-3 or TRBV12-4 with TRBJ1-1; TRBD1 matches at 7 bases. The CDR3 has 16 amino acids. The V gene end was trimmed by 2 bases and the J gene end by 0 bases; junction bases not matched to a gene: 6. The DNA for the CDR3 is TGTGCCAGCAGTTTAACGTGGGGGACAGTGAACACTGAAGCTTTCTTT. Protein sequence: CASSLTWGTVNTEAFF.

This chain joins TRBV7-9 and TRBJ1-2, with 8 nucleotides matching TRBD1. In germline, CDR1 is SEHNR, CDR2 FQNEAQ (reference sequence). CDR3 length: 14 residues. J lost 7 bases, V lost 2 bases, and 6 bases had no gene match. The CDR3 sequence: CASSLPGGVAGYTF. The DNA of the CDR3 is TGTGCCAGCAGCTTACCAGGGGGCGTCGCTGGCTACACCTTC.

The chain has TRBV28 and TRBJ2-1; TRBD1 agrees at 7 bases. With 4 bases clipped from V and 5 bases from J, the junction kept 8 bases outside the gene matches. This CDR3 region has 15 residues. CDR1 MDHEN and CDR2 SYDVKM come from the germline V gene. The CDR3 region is CASSYIGGADNEQFF. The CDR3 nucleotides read TGTGCCAGCAGTTATATAGGGGGCGCAGACAATGAGCAGTTCTTC.

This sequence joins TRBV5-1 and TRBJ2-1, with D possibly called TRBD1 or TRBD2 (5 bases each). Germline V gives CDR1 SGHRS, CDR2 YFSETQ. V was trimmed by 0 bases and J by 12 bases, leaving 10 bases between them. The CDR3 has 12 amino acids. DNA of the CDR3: TGCGCCAGCAGCTTGGAGGTGGGGGTGCAGTTCTTC. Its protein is CASSLEVGVQFF.

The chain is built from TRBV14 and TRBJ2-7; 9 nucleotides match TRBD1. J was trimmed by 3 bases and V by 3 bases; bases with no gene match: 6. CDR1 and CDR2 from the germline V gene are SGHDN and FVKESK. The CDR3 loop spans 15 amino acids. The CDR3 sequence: CASSQTGQGGYEQYF. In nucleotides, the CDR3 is TGTGCCAGCAGCCAGACGGGACAGGGTGGCTACGAGCAGTACTTC.

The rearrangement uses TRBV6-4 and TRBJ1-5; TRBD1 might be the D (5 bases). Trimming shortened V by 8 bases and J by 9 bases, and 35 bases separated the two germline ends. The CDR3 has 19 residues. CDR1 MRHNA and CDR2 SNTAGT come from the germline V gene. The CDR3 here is CASPPGSKFLIRGVGPQHF. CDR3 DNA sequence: TGTGCCAGCCCGCCAGGGTCAAAATTTTTGATACGGGGGGTGGGGCCCCAGCATTTT.

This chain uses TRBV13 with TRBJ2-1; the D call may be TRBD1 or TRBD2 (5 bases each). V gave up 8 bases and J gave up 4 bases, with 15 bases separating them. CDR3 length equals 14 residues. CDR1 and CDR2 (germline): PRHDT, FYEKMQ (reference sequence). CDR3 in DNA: TGTGCCAGCCTGGGACCGACCTATTACAATGAGCAGTTCTTC. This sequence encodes CASLGPTYYNEQFF.

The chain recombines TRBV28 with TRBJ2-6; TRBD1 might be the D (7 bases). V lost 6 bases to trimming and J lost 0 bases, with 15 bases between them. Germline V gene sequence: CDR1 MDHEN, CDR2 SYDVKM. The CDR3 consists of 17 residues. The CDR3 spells CASRRTGLLSGANVLTF. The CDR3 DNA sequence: TGTGCCAGCAGAAGGACAGGACTACTCTCTGGGGCCAACGTCCTGACTTTC.

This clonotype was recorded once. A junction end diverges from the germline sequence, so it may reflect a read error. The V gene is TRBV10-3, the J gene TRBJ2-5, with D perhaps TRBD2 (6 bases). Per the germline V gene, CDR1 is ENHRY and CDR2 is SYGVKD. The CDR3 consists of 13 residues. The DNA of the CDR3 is TGTGCCATCAGGCGGGACGCGATGGAGACCCGGTACTTC. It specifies CAIRRDAMETRYF.

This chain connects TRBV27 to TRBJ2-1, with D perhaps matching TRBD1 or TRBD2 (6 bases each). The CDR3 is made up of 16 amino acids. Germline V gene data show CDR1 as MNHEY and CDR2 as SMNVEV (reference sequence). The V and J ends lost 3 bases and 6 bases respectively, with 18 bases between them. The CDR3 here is CASSFRPVGGFNEQFF. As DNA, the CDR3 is TGTGCCAGCAGTTTTAGGCCCGTGGGGGGCTTCAATGAGCAGTTCTTC.